This T cell receptor beta chain was observed in a study of CD8+CD57+ T cells in acquired aplastic anemia. Study at large: On average, sorted CD4+ and CD8+ cells gave roughly 2.9 ug of DNA. Points from the study as a whole: No significant difference in CD8+ Simpson's diversity was found between patients and controls.

TCR beta VDJ and CDR3 profiles were obtained from a genomic DNA template. MiXCR, applied by TCRdb to the reads, yields one record per CDR3 protein. The sample lists 200,000 to 250,000 distinct CDR3 sequences, roughly 50% occurring once. Deletions cut 1 base from V and 1 base from J, with 14 bases between. The CDR3 length is 17 residues. Germline loops: CDR1 SGHTS, CDR2 YDEGEE. This clonotype was counted at least ten times. What it binds is unknown. Whoever was chosen for sequencing had shown CD8+CD57+ cell expansion by flow cytometry. Every patient had severe acquired aplastic anemia. The TCR sequence derives from a human donor with aplastic anemia. The material sequenced was sorted CD4+, CD8+, or CD8+CD57+ T cells (not recorded which) from PBMCs. The chain carries TRBV5-8 and TRBJ1-4, with a weak D call TRBD1 (5 bases). The CDR3 DNA reads as TGTGCCAGCAGCTTGAAGTCGCTGGGGCTAACTAATGAAAAACTGTTTTTT. Translated, it gives CASSLKSLGLTNEKLFF.